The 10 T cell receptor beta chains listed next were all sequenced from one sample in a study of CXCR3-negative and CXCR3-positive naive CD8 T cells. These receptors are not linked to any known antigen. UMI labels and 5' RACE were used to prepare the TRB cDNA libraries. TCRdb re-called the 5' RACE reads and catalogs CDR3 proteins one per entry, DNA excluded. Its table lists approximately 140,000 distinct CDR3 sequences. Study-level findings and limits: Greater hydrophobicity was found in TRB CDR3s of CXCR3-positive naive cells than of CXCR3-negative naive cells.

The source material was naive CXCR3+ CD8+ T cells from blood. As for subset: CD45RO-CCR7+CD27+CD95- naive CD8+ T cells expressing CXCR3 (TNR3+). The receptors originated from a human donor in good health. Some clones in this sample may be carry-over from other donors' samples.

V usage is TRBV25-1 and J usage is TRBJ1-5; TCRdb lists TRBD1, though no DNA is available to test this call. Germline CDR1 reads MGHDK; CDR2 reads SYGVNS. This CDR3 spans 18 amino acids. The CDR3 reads CASRRLYRVGYSNQPQHF. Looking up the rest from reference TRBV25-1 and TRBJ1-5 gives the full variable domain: EADIYQTPRYLVIGTGKKITLECSQTMGHDKMYWYQQDPGMELHLIHYSYGVNSTEKGDLSSESTVSRIRTEHFPLTLESARPSHTSQYLCASRRLYRVGYSNQPQHFGDGTRLSIL.

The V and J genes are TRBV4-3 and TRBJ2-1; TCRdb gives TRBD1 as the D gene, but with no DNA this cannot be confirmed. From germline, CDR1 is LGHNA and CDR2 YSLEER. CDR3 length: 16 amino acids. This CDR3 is CASSQEEAGAGNEQFF.

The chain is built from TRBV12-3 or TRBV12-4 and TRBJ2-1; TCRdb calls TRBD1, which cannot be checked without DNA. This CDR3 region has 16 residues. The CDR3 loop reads CASSPITGEPYNEQFF.

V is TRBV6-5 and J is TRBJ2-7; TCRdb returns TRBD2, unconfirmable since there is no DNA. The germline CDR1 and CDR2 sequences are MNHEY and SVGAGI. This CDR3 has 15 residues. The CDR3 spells CASTPEGGGLYEQYF.

CDR3 amino acids: CASSVSNEQFF. V and J are TRBV2 and TRBJ2-1. Germline lookup yields CDR1 SNHLY and CDR2 FYNNEI. The CDR3 runs 11 residues.

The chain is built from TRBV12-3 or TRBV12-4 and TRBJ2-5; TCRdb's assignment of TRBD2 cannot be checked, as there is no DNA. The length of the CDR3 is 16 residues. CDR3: CASSPGLGISAETQYF.

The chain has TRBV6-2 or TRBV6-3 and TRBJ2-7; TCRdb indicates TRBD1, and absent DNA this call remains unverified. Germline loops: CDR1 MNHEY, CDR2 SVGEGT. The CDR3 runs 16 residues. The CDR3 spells CASSPTPVFGSHEQYF.

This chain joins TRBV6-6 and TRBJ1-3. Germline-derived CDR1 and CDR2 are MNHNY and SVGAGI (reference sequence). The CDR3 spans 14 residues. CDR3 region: CASRPTKSGNTIYF.

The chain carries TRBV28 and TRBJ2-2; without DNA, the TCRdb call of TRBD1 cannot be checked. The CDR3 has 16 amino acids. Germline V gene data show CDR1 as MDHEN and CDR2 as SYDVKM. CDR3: CASSYGRQGDTGELFF. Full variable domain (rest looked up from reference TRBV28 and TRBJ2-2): DVKVTQSSRYLVKRTGEKVFLECVQDMDHENMFWYRQDPGLGLRLIYFSYDVKMKEKGDIPEGYSVSREKKERFSLILESASTNQTSMYLCASSYGRQGDTGELFFGEGSRLTVL.

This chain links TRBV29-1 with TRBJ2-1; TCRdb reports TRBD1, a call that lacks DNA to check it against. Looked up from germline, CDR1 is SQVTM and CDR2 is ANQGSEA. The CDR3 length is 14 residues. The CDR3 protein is CSVAGTREYNEQFF.